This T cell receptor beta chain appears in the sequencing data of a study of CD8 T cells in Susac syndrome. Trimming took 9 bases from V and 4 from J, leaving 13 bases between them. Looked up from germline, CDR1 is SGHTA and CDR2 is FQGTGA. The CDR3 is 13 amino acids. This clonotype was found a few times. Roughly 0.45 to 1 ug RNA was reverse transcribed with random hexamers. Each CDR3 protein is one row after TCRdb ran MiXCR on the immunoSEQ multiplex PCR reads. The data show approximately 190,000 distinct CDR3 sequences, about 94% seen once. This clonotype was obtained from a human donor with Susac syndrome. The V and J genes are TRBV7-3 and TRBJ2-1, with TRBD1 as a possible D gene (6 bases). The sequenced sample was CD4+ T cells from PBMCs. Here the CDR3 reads CASSRDNYNEQFF. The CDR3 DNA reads TGTGCCAGTTCCCGGGACAATTACAATGAGCAGTTCTTC.